These T cell receptor beta chains were read from a single sample in a study of OX40 agonist ivuxolimab in advanced cancers. Using immunoSEQ multiplex PCR, the repertoire was profiled, and TCRdb retains in-frame clones only, with some absent. The repertoire holds approximately 47,000 clones, with about 90% as singletons. The source was CD4+ or CD8+ T cells sorted from blood, collected in a trial of the OX40 agonist ivuxolimab. Receptor source: an adult with an advanced solid tumor such as melanoma, head and neck, liver or kidney cancer. Each CDR3 is given with its conserved first and last residue. The size entry is marked missing in some rows and otherwise reads once, few, many or a size class.

TRBJ2-3,TRBV6-6,NA,CASSSQDTQYF
TRBJ2-2,TRBV10-2,NA,CASTSGLAGPGELFF
TRBJ2-2,TRBV5-5,NA,CASTLAGGLNTGELFF
TRBJ2-7,TRBV18,NA,CASSNRDGTYEQYF
TRBJ2-7,TRBV6-1,NA,CASSEGVAGGGSYEQYF
TRBJ1-1,TRBV18,once,CASSRDRQGPGTEAFF
TRBJ2-7,TRBV5-1,NA,CARTLDRAPYEQYF
TRBJ2-7,TRBV18,NA,CASSLGQGILYEQYF
TRBJ2-5,TRBV19,NA,CASSIGGEAQYF
TRBJ2-3,TRBV30,NA,CAWSDWGRNTHRTQYF
TRBJ1-1,TRBV27,NA,CASSPLKGQGTEAFF
TRBJ1-5,TRBV2,NA,CASSEQGQPQHF
TRBJ2-7,TRBV6-5,NA,CASSYGKFSYEQYF
TRBJ2-2,TRBV7-2,NA,CASSLGLDTGELFF
TRBJ2-5,TRBV4-2,once,CASSQDTLLGTQYF
TRBJ2-7,TRBV5-5,NA,CASSLAWGGREGYEQYF
TRBJ1-2,TRBV4-3,NA,CASSQGTEDYTF
TRBJ1-3,TRBV2,NA,CASSEQGVGGNTIYF
TRBJ1-1,TRBV18,NA,CASSPPGRLAGNTEAFF
TRBJ2-5,TRBV7-3,NA,CASSSTLQETQYF
TRBJ1-2,TRBV6-5,few,CASCNTANYGYTF
TRBJ2-1,TRBV12-5,medium-sized,CASGLEGGSGGNEQFF
TRBJ1-2,TRBV7-9,NA,CASSLVFRGRDLNYGYTF
TRBJ2-5,TRBV6-5,NA,CASSPGGLRETQYF
TRBJ2-5,TRBV6-5,once,CASSYSRLARRETQYF
TRBJ1-4,TRBV28,NA,CASRPTVEKLFF